Following are 24 T cell receptor beta chains from one sample sequenced in a study of shared clonotypes between healthy human individuals. Generated by immunoSEQ multiplex PCR, the TCRdb table keeps only in-frame clones and is missing some. The table includes 2 million to 3 million clones, 80% to 95% detected once. The specimen sequenced was naive CD4+ T cells from PBMCs. Subset meaning: CD45RA+ positively selected. These receptors were taken from a man younger than 35 in good health. Some clones in this sample may be carry-over from other donors' samples.

The chain couples TRBV28 to TRBJ2-7; 8 bases fit TRBD2. The junction had 7 bases not matched to a gene; V was cut back by 6 bases and J by 0 bases. Germline values: CDR1 MDHEN, CDR2 SYDVKM. The CDR3 runs to 15 residues. The CDR3 sequence is CASRRTSGLSYEQYF. Here the CDR3 DNA reads TGTGCCAGCAGGCGAACTAGCGGCCTCTCCTACGAGCAGTACTTC.

The rearrangement uses TRBV28 and TRBJ1-2; D is undetermined. The V gene lost 5 bases and the J gene lost 4 bases, with 11 bases spanning the gap. The CDR3 sequence is 13 residues long. Germline V gene lookup returns CDR1 MDHEN and CDR2 SYDVKM. In DNA, the CDR3 is TGTGCCAGCAGTCCGGGCCCGACCTATGGCTACACCTTC. This codes for CASSPGPTYGYTF.

The chain links TRBV14 to TRBJ2-6; D might be TRBD1 (5 bases). The V end was cut by 11 bases, the J end by 0 bases, with 11 bases between. CDR1 and CDR2 (germline): SGHDN, FVKESK. The CDR3 covers 14 residues. The CDR3 is CALGVPSGANVLTF. The CDR3 DNA sequence: TGTGCCTTAGGGGTTCCCTCTGGGGCCAACGTCCTGACTTTC. The full variable domain, completed using reference TRBV14 and TRBJ2-6, is EAGVTQFPSHSVIEKGQTVTLRCDPISGHDNLYWYRRVMGKEIKFLLHFVKESKQDESGMPNNRFLAERTGGTYSTLKVQPAELEDSGVYFCALGVPSGANVLTFGAGSRLTVL.

The V call is TRBV5-6, the J call TRBJ1-6; D perhaps matches TRBD1 (6 bases). The CDR3 contains 15 residues. The V and J ends lost 6 bases and 8 bases respectively, with 18 bases between them. Germline V gene lookup returns CDR1 SGHDT and CDR2 YYEEEE. This CDR3 is CASTARGGRYSPLHF. The DNA of the CDR3 is TGTGCCAGCACCGCCCGGGGGGGGCGATATTCACCCCTCCACTTT.

The chain employs TRBV5-1 and TRBJ2-3; 11 bases agree with TRBD1. Germline trimming cut 4 bases from V and 5 bases from J; bases unmatched to any gene: 12. Germline CDR1 reads SGHRS; CDR2 reads YFSETQ. This CDR3 is 17 amino acids long. The CDR3 nucleotides read TGCGCCAGCAGCCCTAGTGGGACAGGGGGATTTAAAGATACGCAGTATTTT. Protein product: CASSPSGTGGFKDTQYF.

CDR3 protein: CASSLPPVGRGYTDTQYF. The CDR3 nucleotides read TGCGCCAGCAGCTTGCCCCCCGTCGGGAGGGGATATACAGATACGCAGTATTTT. The chain recombines TRBV5-1 with TRBJ2-3; 8 nucleotides match TRBD2. The CDR3 runs to 18 residues. The V gene's germline CDR1 is SGHRS and CDR2 YFSETQ. V gave up 1 base and J gave up 3 bases; unmatched junction bases: 13.

The rearrangement links TRBV29-1 to TRBJ1-1; no clear D. The CDR3 totals 11 residues. The germline gives CDR1 SQVTM, CDR2 ANQGSEA. V dropped 5 bases and J dropped 6 bases, with 10 bases sitting between them. Here the CDR3 reads CSVPPPPEAFF. CDR3 DNA: TGCAGCGTTCCCCCGCCCCCTGAAGCTTTCTTT. Using reference TRBV29-1 and TRBJ1-1 for the parts outside the CDR3, the full variable domain is SAVISQKPSRDICQRGTSLTIQCQVDSQVTMMFWYRQQPGQSLTLIATANQGSEATYESGFVIDKFPISRPNLTFSTLTVSNMSPEDSSIYLCSVPPPPEAFFGQGTRLTVV.

In the case of this clone: Other DNA sequences in the sample encode the same CDR3. The chain uses TRBV18 and TRBJ1-3; no definite D call. With 0 bases removed from V and 1 base from J, the gap between germline ends came to 7 bases. Per germline, CDR1 KGHSH and CDR2 LQKENI. This CDR3 region has 15 residues. CDR3 sequence reads: CASSPPGRSGNTIYF. The CDR3 region has the DNA TGTGCCAGCTCACCACCGGGCAGGTCTGGAAACACCATATATTTT.

The V call is TRBV28, the J call TRBJ1-3; maybe TRBD1 (5 bases). There are 15 residues in the CDR3. From germline, CDR1 is MDHEN and CDR2 SYDVKM. V shed 3 bases and J shed 2 bases, with 11 bases lying between them. Here the CDR3 DNA reads TGTGCCAGCAGTTTGGGGGGACCGACTGGAAACACCATATATTTT. Amino acids: CASSLGGPTGNTIYF.

The V and J genes are TRBV28 and TRBJ2-7; possibly TRBD2 for D (6 bases). The V and J ends lost 8 bases and 0 bases respectively, with 14 bases between them. CDR1 MDHEN and CDR2 SYDVKM come from the germline V gene. This CDR3 region has 14 residues. As DNA, the CDR3 is TGTGCCAGCCGCCCCGCGGGACCCTCCTACGAGCAGTACTTC. It specifies CASRPAGPSYEQYF. Based on the CDR3 plus reference TRBV28 and TRBJ2-7, the full variable domain is DVKVTQSSRYLVKRTGEKVFLECVQDMDHENMFWYRQDPGLGLRLIYFSYDVKMKEKGDIPEGYSVSREKKERFSLILESASTNQTSMYLCASRPAGPSYEQYFGPGTRLTVT.

The chain joins TRBV5-1 to TRBJ2-7, with D possibly called TRBD1 or TRBD2 (5 bases each). Germline CDR1 is SGHRS and CDR2 is YFSETQ. V lost 5 bases and J lost 0, with 18 bases in between. This CDR3 spans 16 amino acids. CDR3 DNA: TGCGCCAGCAGAAGCGGCGACAGTTCTCCCTCCTACGAGCAGTACTTC. Its translation is CASRSGDSSPSYEQYF.

The chain has TRBV20-1 and TRBJ2-7; D possibly matches TRBD1 or TRBD2 (5 bases each). The CDR3 extends over 10 amino acids. V shed 6 bases and J shed 7 bases, with 10 bases lying between them. CDR1 is DFQATT and CDR2 is SNEGSKA in the germline V gene (reference sequence). CDR3 in amino acids: CSAFGAEQYF. The CDR3 nucleotides read TGCAGTGCGTTCGGGGCGGAGCAGTACTTC.

As concerns this clone: Other DNA sequences in this specimen translate into the identical CDR3. V usage is TRBV5-4 and J usage is TRBJ2-5; D is unresolved. CDR3 length: 11 amino acids. The germline V gene encodes CDR1 SGHNT and CDR2 YYREEE (reference sequence). V lost 2 bases to trimming and J lost 5 bases, with 4 bases between them. CDR3 sequence: CASSFGETQYF. The CDR3 DNA reads as TGTGCCAGCAGCTTTGGGGAGACCCAGTACTTC.

The rearrangement uses TRBV19 and TRBJ2-7, with D possibly TRBD1 on 5 matching bases. The CDR3 runs 14 residues. Germline lookup yields CDR1 LNHDA and CDR2 SQIVND (reference sequence). The V and J ends lost 2 bases and 2 bases respectively, with 10 bases between them. The CDR3 nucleotides read TGTGCCAGTAGTATATATGGGGCCACCTACGAGCAGTACTTC. Protein: CASSIYGATYEQYF.

The chain combines TRBV18 with TRBJ2-3; D remains ambiguous. Germline V lookup: CDR1 KGHSH, CDR2 LQKENI. CDR3 length: 15 amino acids. V was pared by 7 bases and J by 0 bases, with 14 bases between. The CDR3 protein is CASCLLARSTDTQYF. The DNA for the CDR3 is TGTGCCAGCTGCCTCTTGGCTCGGAGCACAGATACGCAGTATTTT. Filled out from reference TRBV18 and TRBJ2-3, the complete variable domain reads NAGVMQNPRHLVRRRGQEARLRCSPMKGHSHVYWYRQLPEEGLKFMVYLQKENIIDESGMPKERFSAEFPKEGPSILRIQQVVRGDSAAYFCASCLLARSTDTQYFGPGTRLTVL.

The V gene is TRBV7-3, the J gene TRBJ2-3; a possible D gene is TRBD2 (7 bases). The germline V and J ends were trimmed by 6 bases and 6 bases, with 16 bases remaining between them. From germline, CDR1 is SGHTA and CDR2 FQGTGA. This CDR3 spans 14 amino acids. CDR3 nucleotide sequence: TGTGCCAGCAGTCCTAAGGGGGGGCACGATACGCAGTATTTT. This translates into CASSPKGGHDTQYF.

The chain has TRBV7-6 and TRBJ2-2; no clear D. The V end was cut by 5 bases, the J end by 2 bases, with 6 bases between. CDR3 length: 13 residues. Germline assignment: CDR1 SGHVS and CDR2 FNYEAQ. Written as DNA, the CDR3 is TGTGCCAGCAGCCCGATTAACACCGGGGAGCTGTTTTTT. Amino acids: CASSPINTGELFF.

V is TRBV7-9 and J is TRBJ2-7; D is perhaps TRBD2 (5 bases). The ends were cut back, 5 bases at V and 3 bases at J, with 11 bases in the middle. The germline CDR1 and CDR2 sequences are SEHNR and FQNEAQ (reference sequence). The CDR3 is 13 residues long. The CDR3 loop reads CASSTKDFYEQYF. The CDR3 DNA sequence: TGTGCCAGCAGCACCAAGGACTTCTACGAGCAGTACTTC.

The chain joins TRBV25-1 to TRBJ2-5, with TRBD2 matching over 7 bases. The CDR3 runs to 14 residues. Germline V lookup: CDR1 MGHDK, CDR2 SYGVNS. The ends lost 1 base at V and 2 bases at J; junction bases unmatched: 1. CDR3 in amino acids: CASSEWEGQETQYF. As DNA, the CDR3 is TGTGCCAGCAGTGAATGGGAGGGGCAAGAGACCCAGTACTTC. Combining the CDR3 with reference TRBV25-1 and TRBJ2-5 gives the whole variable domain EADIYQTPRYLVIGTGKKITLECSQTMGHDKMYWYQQDPGMELHLIHYSYGVNSTEKGDLSSESTVSRIRTEHFPLTLESARPSHTSQYLCASSEWEGQETQYFGPGTRLLVL.

This rearrangement joins TRBV6-5 to TRBJ2-6; D is unresolved. V was cut by 3 bases and J by 5 bases, with 11 bases left in between. The germline CDR1 and CDR2 sequences are MNHEY and SVGAGI. The CDR3 loop spans 15 amino acids. In nucleotides, the CDR3 is TGTGCCAGCAGTTATTTCCGGAGACGGGCCAACGTCCTGACTTTC. As protein: CASSYFRRRANVLTF.

In nucleotides, the CDR3 is TGTGCCTGGAGTGTGGGAGCGAACACCGGGGAGCTGTTTTTT. Translated: CAWSVGANTGELFF. The chain uses TRBV30 and TRBJ2-2; D might be TRBD2 (5 bases). Trimming left V 0 bases short and J 0 bases short, with 5 bases between. Germline CDR1 and CDR2: GTSNPN and SVGIG (reference sequence). This CDR3 comprises 14 residues.

This chain uses TRBV11-3 with TRBJ2-2, with TRBD1 identical over 8 bases. Looked up from germline, CDR1 is SGHNT and CDR2 is YENEEA. V dropped 5 bases and J dropped 1; count of bases not matched to a gene: 9. This CDR3 is built from 17 residues. This chain's CDR3 is CASSHPLGQGNTGELFF. In DNA, the CDR3 is TGTGCCAGCAGCCATCCCCTAGGACAGGGGAACACCGGGGAGCTGTTTTTT.

This chain uses TRBV9 with TRBJ1-5; D possibly corresponds to TRBD1 (5 bases). Trimming left V 2 bases short and J 3 bases short, with 12 bases between. The CDR3 covers 15 residues. Germline-derived CDR1 and CDR2 are SGDLS and YYNGEE. The CDR3 spells CASSVGKGDNQPQHF. The CDR3 DNA reads as TGTGCCAGCAGCGTTGGCAAAGGGGACAATCAGCCCCAGCATTTT.

In this sample, this clone turned up once. DNA for the CDR3: TGCAGCGTTGACAGACACGAAACAGATACGCAGTATTTT. Translating it yields CSVDRHETDTQYF. V and J are TRBV29-1 and TRBJ2-3, with no clear D. Germline assignment: CDR1 SQVTM and CDR2 ANQGSEA. The CDR3 is made up of 13 amino acids. Trimming took 3 bases from V and 3 from J, leaving 10 bases between them.